This entry concerns a single T cell receptor (beta chain). Its antigen is not known. The CDR3 runs 17 residues. V lost 0 bases to trimming and J lost 0 bases, with 11 bases between them. Per the germline V gene, CDR1 is LGHNA and CDR2 is YSLEER. This record comes from a study of neoadjuvant nivolumab and ipilimumab in lung cancer. Libraries were prepared by immunoSEQ multiplex PCR; TCRdb keeps only in-frame clonotypes and omits some of them. The sample lists fewer than 20,000 clones; around 77% were seen once. Study-wide results and limits: TCR clonality did not significantly correlate with pathologic tumor regression. Only two of four nivolumab-treated tumors gained richness and clonality by surgery. Resected tumors had greater TCR richness and clonality than uninvolved lung. Only a small number of samples underwent TCR sequencing.

Sequences were derived from tumor tissue, sampled after neoadjuvant nivolumab, alone or with ipilimumab, at or shortly before surgery. This clonotype was obtained from an adult with non-small cell lung cancer. The V gene is TRBV4-3, the J gene TRBJ1-4; D is uncertain. The CDR3 spells CASSQDIRGTTNEKLFF. In nucleotides, the CDR3 is TGCGCCAGCAGCCAAGATATCCGCGGTACAACTAATGAAAAACTGTTTTTT.